This T cell receptor (beta chain) was observed in a study of post-analysis software for immune sequencing data. Study at large: Both relapsing-remitting and secondary progressive multiple sclerosis featured among the disease courses, as did progressive-relapsing multiple sclerosis. Points from the study as a whole: Diversity measured as normalized Chao1 was significantly lower in multiple sclerosis patients than in controls. About 5 TRBV segments appeared more often in patients than in controls, and TRBV5-6, TRBV5-1 and TRBV20-1 were among these. By F measure, strong co-clustering occurred among samples prepared in the same batch.

Unique-molecular-identifier-tagged TCR beta cDNA libraries were used. T cells, roughly 1 to 10 million of them, yielded approximately 530,000 cDNA molecules. From the PCR reads, TCRdb called clonotypes with MiXCR, one entry per CDR3 protein. Of roughly 600,000 distinct CDR3 sequences in the sample, 44% were seen once. CDR3 size: 17 residues. In germline, CDR1 is SGHDN, CDR2 FVKESK. J gave up 12 bases and V 0 bases, and 15 bases lay outside the gene matches. Concerning this clonotype: Its antigen is unknown.

The gene calls are TRBV14 and TRBJ2-1; 9 bases agree with TRBD1. This sequence originates from a girl aged 10 to 17 with multiple sclerosis. The sample taken for sequencing was blood. In DNA form, the CDR3 reads TGTGCCAGCAGCCAAGAATCCCGGGACAGGGCGCGTTGGGTGCAGTTCTTC. This encodes CASSQESRDRARWVQFF.